This TCR beta chain was found in a study of CXCR3-negative and CXCR3-positive naive CD8 T cells. UMI-labeled TRB cDNA libraries were prepared by 5' RACE. TCRdb reprocessed the 5' RACE reads; each CDR3 protein has one entry and no DNA is given. Recorded for this sample: about 150,000 distinct CDR3 sequences. Overall study findings and caveats: CXCR3-expressing naive cells carried TRB CDR3s more hydrophobic than those of CXCR3-negative naive cells.

Concerning this clonotype: Its antigen is currently unknown.

Sequencing was done on a sample of naive CXCR3+ CD8+ T cells from blood. As to subset: CD45RO-CCR7+CD27+CD95- naive CD8+ T cells expressing CXCR3 (TNR3+). The sequence was collected from a human donor in good health. Some clones in this sample may be carry-over from other donors' samples.

The CDR3 sequence is CASRDLNNEQFF. This chain links TRBV7-2 with TRBJ2-1; TCRdb returns TRBD2, unconfirmable since there is no DNA. This CDR3 spans 12 amino acids. Germline CDR1 and CDR2: SGHTA and FQGNSA.